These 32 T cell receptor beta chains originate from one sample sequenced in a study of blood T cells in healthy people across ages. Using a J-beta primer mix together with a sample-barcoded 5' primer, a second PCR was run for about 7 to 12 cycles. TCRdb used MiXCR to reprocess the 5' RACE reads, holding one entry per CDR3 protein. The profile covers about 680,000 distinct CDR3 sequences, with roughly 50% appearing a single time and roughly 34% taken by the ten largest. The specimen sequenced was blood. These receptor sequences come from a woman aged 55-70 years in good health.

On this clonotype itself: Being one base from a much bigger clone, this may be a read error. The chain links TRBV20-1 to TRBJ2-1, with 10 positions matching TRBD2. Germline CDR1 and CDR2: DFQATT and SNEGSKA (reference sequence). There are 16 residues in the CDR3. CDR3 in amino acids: CSAPMLAGESYNERFF. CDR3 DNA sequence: TGCAGTGCCCCGATGCTAGCGGGAGAATCCTACAATGAGCGGTTCTTC.

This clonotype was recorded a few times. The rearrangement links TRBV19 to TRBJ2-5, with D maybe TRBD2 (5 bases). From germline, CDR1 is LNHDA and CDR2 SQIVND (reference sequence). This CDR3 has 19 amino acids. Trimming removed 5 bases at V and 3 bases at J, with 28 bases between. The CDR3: CASSVFNQRIGGIKETQYF. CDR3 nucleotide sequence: TGTGCCAGTAGTGTCTTCAACCAGCGGATAGGAGGTATAAAAGAGACCCAGTACTTC.

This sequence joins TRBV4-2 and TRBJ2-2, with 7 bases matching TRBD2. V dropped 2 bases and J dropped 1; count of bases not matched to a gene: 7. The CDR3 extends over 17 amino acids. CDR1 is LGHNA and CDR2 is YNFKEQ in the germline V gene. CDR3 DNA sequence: TGTGCCAGCAGCCAATTCGCGCGGGAGTGGAACACCGGGGAGCTGTTTTTT. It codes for CASSQFAREWNTGELFF.

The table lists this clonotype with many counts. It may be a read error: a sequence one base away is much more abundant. This chain's CDR3 is CSVGAGTGFREQYF. CDR3 DNA sequence: TGCAGCGTTGGTGCCGGGACAGGGTTTCGCGAGCAGTACTTC. This sequence joins TRBV29-1 and TRBJ2-7; 9 positions match TRBD1. Germline V gene lookup returns CDR1 SQVTM and CDR2 ANQGSEA. J lost 6 bases, V lost 4 bases, and 10 bases had no gene match. The CDR3 consists of 14 residues.

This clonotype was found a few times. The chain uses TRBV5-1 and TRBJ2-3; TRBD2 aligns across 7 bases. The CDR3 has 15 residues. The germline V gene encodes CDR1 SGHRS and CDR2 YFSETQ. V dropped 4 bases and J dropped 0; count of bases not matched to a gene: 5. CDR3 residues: CASSLSGDSTDTQYF. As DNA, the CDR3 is TGCGCCAGCAGCCTGAGCGGGGATAGCACAGATACGCAGTATTTT.

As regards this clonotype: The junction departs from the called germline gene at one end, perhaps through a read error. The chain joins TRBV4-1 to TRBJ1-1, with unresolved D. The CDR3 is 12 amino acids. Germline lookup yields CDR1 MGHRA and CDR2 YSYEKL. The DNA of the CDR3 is TGCGCCAGCAACCAATTGAACACTGAAGCTTTCTTT. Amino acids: CASNQLNTEAFF.

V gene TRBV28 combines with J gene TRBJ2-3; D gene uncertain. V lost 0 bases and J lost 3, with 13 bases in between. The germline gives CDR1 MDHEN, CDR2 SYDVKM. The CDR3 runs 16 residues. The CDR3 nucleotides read TGTGCCAGCAGTTTATGGGGGATCACTGTTACAGATACGCAGTATTTT. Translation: CASSLWGITVTDTQYF.

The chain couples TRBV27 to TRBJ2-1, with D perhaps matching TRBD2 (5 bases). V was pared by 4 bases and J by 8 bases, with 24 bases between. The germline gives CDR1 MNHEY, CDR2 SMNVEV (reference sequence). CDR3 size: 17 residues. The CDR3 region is CASSSPRAGKLADEQFF. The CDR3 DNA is TGTGCCAGCAGTTCTCCAAGAGCCGGGAAACTGGCCGATGAGCAGTTCTTC.

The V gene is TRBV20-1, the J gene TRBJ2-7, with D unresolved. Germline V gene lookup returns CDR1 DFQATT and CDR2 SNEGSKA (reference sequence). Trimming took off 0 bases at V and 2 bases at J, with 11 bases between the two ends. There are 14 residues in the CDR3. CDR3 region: CSARDQGRPYEQYF. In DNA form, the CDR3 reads TGCAGTGCTAGAGATCAAGGCCGGCCCTACGAGCAGTACTTC.

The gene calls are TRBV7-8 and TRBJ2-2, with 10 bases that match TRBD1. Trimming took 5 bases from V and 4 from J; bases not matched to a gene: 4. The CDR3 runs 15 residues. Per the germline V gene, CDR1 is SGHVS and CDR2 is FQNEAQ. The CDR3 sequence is CASSPTGGGTGELFF. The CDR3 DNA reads TGTGCCAGCAGCCCGACAGGGGGCGGCACCGGGGAGCTGTTTTTT.

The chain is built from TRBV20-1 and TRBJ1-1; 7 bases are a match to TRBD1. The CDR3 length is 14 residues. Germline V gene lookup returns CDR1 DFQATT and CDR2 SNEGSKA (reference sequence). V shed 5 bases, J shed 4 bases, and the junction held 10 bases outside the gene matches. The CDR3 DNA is TGCAGTGCTGGAGTTAACAGGGGTGCCACTGAAGCTTTCTTT. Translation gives CSAGVNRGATEAFF.

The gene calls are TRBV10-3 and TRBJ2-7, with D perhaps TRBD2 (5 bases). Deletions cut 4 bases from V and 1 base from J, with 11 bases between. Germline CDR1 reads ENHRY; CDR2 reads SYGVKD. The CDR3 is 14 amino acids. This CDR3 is CAISGVGGSYEQYF. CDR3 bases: TGTGCCATCAGTGGGGTCGGCGGGTCCTACGAGCAGTACTTC.

The CDR3 sequence: CASSPLLSYEQYF. The CDR3, as DNA: TGTGCCAGCAGCCCACTACTGTCCTACGAGCAGTACTTC. The chain is built from TRBV27 and TRBJ2-7; unclear D gene. This CDR3 region has 13 residues. Trimming took off 6 bases at V and 1 base at J, with 10 bases between the two ends. The germline V gene has CDR1 MNHEY and CDR2 SMNVEV (reference sequence).

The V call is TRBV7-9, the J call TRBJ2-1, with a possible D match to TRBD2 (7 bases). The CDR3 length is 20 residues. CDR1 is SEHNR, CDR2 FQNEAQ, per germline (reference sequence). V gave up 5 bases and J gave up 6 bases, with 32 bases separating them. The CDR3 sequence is CASSPIAQRGGLQHFNEQFF. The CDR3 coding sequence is TGTGCCAGCAGCCCTATTGCCCAGAGGGGGGGGCTGCAACACTTCAATGAGCAGTTCTTC.

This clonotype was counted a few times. CDR3 nucleotides: TGCAGTGCTAGACTAGGACAGGTTAGGACTGGGGCCAACGTCCTGACTTTC. Translating gives CSARLGQVRTGANVLTF. The chain links TRBV20-1 to TRBJ2-6, with 7 nucleotides matching TRBD1. The germline V gene encodes CDR1 DFQATT and CDR2 SNEGSKA (reference sequence). J gave up 2 bases and V 2 bases, and 9 bases lay outside the gene matches. There are 17 residues in the CDR3.

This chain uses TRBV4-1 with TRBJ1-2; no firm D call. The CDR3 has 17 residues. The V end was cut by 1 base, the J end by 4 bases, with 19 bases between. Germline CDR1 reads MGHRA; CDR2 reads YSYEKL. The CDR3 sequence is CASSQVPRLPVGYGYTF. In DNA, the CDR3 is TGCGCCAGCAGCCAAGTCCCACGGCTCCCCGTGGGCTATGGCTACACCTTC.

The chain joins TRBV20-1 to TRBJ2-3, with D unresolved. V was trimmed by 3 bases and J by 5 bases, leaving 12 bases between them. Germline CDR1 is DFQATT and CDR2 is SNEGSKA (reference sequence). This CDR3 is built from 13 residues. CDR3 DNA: TGCAGTGCTAGCCCGGTCTCTGGAGATACGCAGTATTTT. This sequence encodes CSASPVSGDTQYF.

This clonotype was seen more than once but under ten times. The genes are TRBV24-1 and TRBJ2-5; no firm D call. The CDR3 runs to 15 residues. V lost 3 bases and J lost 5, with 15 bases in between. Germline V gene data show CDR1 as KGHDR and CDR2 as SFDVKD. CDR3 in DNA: TGTGCCACCAGTGATACAGAAGGCTCTGGGGAGACCCAGTACTTC. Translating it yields CATSDTEGSGETQYF.

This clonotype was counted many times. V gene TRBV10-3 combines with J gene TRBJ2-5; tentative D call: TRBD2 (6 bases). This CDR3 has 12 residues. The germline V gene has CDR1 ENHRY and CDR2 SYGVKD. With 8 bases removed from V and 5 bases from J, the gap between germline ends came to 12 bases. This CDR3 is CAISLGGETQYF. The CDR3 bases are TGTGCCATCTCATTAGGAGGGGAGACCCAGTACTTC.

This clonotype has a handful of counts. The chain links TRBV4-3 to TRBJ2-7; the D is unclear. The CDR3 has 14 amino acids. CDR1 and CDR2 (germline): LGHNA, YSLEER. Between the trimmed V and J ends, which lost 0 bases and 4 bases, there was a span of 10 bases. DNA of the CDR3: TGCGCCAGCAGCCAAGATACCGGCTCGTACGAGCAGTACTTC. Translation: CASSQDTGSYEQYF.

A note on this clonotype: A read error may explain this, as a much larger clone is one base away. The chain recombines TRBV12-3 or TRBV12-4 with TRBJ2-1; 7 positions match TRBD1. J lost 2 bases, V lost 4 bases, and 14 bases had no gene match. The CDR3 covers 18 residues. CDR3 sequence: CASSWTRTGRNTYNEQFF. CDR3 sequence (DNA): TGTGCCAGCAGTTGGACCCGGACAGGACGAAATACCTACAATGAGCAGTTCTTC.

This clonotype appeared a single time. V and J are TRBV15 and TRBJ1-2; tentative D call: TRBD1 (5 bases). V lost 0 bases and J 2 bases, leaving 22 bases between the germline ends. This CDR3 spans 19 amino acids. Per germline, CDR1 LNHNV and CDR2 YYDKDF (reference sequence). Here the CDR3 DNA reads TGTGCCACCAGCAGAGATCGGAGAGCTTGGGCAGACAGAAACTATGGCTACACCTTC. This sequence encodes CATSRDRRAWADRNYGYTF. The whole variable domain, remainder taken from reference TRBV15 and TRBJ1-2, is DAMVIQNPRYQVTQFGKPVTLSCSQTLNHNVMYWYQQKSSQAPKLLFHYYDKDFNNEADTPDNFQSRRPNTSFCFLDIRSPGLGDTAMYLCATSRDRRAWADRNYGYTFGSGTRLTVV.

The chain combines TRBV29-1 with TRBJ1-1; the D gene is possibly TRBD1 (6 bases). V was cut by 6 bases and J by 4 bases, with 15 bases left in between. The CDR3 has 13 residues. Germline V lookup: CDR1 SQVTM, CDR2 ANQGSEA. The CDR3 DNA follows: TGCAGCGTGCTAACAGGGATGGCCACTGAAGCTTTCTTT. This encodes CSVLTGMATEAFF.

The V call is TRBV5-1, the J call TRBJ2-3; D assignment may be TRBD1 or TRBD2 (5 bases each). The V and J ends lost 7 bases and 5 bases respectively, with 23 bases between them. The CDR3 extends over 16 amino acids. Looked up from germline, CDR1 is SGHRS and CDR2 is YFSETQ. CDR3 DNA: TGCGCCAGCCAGCAAACTCCGGGACCGCATGAAGATACGCAGTATTTT. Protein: CASQQTPGPHEDTQYF.

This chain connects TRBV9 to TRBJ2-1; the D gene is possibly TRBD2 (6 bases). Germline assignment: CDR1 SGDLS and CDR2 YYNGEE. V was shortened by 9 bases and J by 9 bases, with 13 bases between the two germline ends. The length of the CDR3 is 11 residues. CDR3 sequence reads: CATGTGGEQFF. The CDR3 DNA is TGTGCCACGGGGACTGGCGGTGAGCAGTTCTTC.

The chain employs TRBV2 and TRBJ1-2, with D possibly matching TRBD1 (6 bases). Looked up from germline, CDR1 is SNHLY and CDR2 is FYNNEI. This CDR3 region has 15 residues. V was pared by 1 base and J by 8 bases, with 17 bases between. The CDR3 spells CASSEDRDLAGGYTF. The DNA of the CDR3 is TGTGCCAGCAGTGAAGACAGGGACCTCGCGGGAGGCTACACCTTC.

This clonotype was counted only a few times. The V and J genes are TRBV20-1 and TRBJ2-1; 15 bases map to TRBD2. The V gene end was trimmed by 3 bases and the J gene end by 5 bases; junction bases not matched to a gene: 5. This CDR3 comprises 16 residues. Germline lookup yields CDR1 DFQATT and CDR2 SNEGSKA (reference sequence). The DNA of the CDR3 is TGCAGTGCTAGGGGGACTAGCGGGAGGCTGAACAATGAGCAGTTCTTC. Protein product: CSARGTSGRLNNEQFF.

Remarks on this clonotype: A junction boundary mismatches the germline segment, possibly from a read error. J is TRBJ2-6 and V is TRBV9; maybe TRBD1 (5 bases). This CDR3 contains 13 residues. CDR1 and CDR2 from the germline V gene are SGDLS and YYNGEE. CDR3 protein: CASSIGGANVQTF. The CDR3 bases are TGTGCCAGCAGCATAGGTGGGGCCAACGTCCAGACTTTC.

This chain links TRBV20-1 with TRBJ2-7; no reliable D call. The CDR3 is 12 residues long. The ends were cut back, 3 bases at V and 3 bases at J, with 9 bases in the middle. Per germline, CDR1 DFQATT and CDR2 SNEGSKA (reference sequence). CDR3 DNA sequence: TGCAGTGCTAGGAGTCCGAACTACGAGCAGTACTTC. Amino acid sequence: CSARSPNYEQYF.

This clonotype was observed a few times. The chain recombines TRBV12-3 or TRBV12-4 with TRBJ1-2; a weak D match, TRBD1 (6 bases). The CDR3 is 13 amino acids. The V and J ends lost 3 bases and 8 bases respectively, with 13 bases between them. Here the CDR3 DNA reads TGTGCCAGCAGTTTTGCAGGGGATGACGGCTACACCTTC. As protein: CASSFAGDDGYTF.

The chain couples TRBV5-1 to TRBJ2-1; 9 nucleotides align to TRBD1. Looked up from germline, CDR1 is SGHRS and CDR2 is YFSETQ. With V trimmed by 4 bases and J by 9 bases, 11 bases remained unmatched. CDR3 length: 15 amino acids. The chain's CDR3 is CASSPEGQGGREQFF. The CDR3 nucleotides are TGCGCCAGCAGCCCGGAGGGACAGGGAGGCCGTGAGCAGTTCTTC.

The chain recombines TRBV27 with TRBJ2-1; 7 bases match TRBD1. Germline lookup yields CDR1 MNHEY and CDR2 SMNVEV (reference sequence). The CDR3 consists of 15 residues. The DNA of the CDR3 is TGTGTTATCACTCGTCTGGGACAGACTTACAATGAGCAGTTCTTC. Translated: CVITRLGQTYNEQFF.